These 28 T cell receptor beta chains share one sample of origin, sequenced in a study of CD8 T cells in ankylosing spondylitis. MiXCR, applied by TCRdb to the 5' RACE reads, yields one record per CDR3 protein. The table shows hundreds of thousands of distinct CDR3 sequences, with around 11% occurring only once. Findings and caveats of the study: Characteristic, it appeared, of ankylosing spondylitis blood was a TCR beta motif of roughly eight highly homologous variants.

These TCRs' antigens remain unknown. Sequenced input: blood, either unsorted or a sorted T cell fraction (not recorded which). The receptors were sampled from a male donor with ankylosing spondylitis.

The table lists this clonotype with many counts. The rearrangement links TRBV5-1 to TRBJ2-1; unclear D gene. Trimming took 0 bases from V and 6 from J, leaving 19 bases between them. The CDR3 is 17 residues long. Germline-derived CDR1 and CDR2 are SGHRS and YFSETQ. The CDR3 spells CASSLGPRHFTPNEQFF. CDR3 in DNA: TGCGCCAGCAGCTTGGGACCCCGACATTTCACTCCCAATGAGCAGTTCTTC.

The table lists this clonotype with a few counts. This chain joins TRBV6-1 and TRBJ1-1; TRBD1 aligns across 11 bases. V shed 11 bases, J shed 8 bases, and the junction held 4 bases outside the gene matches. CDR1 is MNHNS, CDR2 SASEGT, per germline. The CDR3 extends over 11 amino acids. The CDR3, as DNA: TGTGCCGGGGACAGGGGGGACGAAGCTTTCTTT. It specifies CAGDRGDEAFF.

The V call is TRBV11-1, the J call TRBJ2-1, with 12 nucleotides matching TRBD2. The V gene's germline CDR1 is SGHAT and CDR2 FQDESV (reference sequence). With V trimmed by 4 bases and J by 1 base, 11 bases remained unmatched. The CDR3 is 19 residues long. The CDR3 bases are TGTGCCAGCAGCTCCCGACTAGCGGGAGTCTTCGGATCCTACAATGAGCAGTTCTTC. Its protein is CASSSRLAGVFGSYNEQFF. The full variable domain, with the rest looked up from reference TRBV11-1 and TRBJ2-1, is EAEVAQSPRYKITEKSQAVAFWCDPISGHATLYWYRQILGQGPELLVQFQDESVVDDSQLPKDRFSAERLKGVDSTLKIQPAELGDSAMYLCASSSRLAGVFGSYNEQFFGPGTRLTVL.

This clonotype showed up just a few times. The gene calls are TRBV18 and TRBJ1-1; D is ambiguous. Germline V gives CDR1 KGHSH, CDR2 LQKENI. The CDR3 sequence is 13 residues long. V lost 0 bases, J lost 10 bases, and 12 bases lay in between. CDR3 nucleotide sequence: TGTGCCAGCTCACCACCGGTAAGGGAAATAGCTTTCTTT. Translation gives CASSPPVREIAFF.

This clonotype was found many times. V usage is TRBV29-1 and J usage is TRBJ2-4; 7 nucleotides match TRBD1. This CDR3 comprises 16 residues. V trimming: 0 bases; J trimming: 9 bases; junction bases outside the gene matches: 14. Germline V lookup: CDR1 SQVTM, CDR2 ANQGSEA. The CDR3 is CSVEDGRGRGIGIQYF. CDR3 DNA sequence: TGCAGCGTTGAAGACGGTCGCGGCAGGGGGATAGGCATTCAGTACTTC. Using reference TRBV29-1 and TRBJ2-4 for the parts outside the CDR3, the full variable domain is SAVISQKPSRDICQRGTSLTIQCQVDSQVTMMFWYRQQPGQSLTLIATANQGSEATYESGFVIDKFPISRPNLTFSTLTVSNMSPEDSSIYLCSVEDGRGRGIGIQYFGAGTRLSVL.

The chain has TRBV24-1 and TRBJ2-1; TRBD1 matches 8 bases. The germline gives CDR1 KGHDR, CDR2 SFDVKD. The trim removed 6 bases at V and 6 bases at J, leaving 9 bases unmatched. The CDR3 loop spans 15 amino acids. CDR3 coding DNA: TGTGCCACCAGTTTGACCGGGACAGGCCTCAATGAGCAGTTCTTC. It is translated as CATSLTGTGLNEQFF.

The chain recombines TRBV20-1 with TRBJ1-2, with D uncertain. V lost 5 bases to trimming and J lost 0 bases, with 10 bases between them. CDR3 length: 13 amino acids. CDR1 is DFQATT and CDR2 is SNEGSKA in the germline V gene (reference sequence). For the CDR3, the DNA is TGCAGTGCTGGGGAGAGATCTAACTATGGCTACACCTTC. This sequence encodes CSAGERSNYGYTF.

The rearrangement uses TRBV7-6 and TRBJ2-7; 11 bases are shared with TRBD2. This CDR3 is built from 18 residues. CDR1 and CDR2 (germline): SGHVS, FNYEAQ. Trimming at V came to 5 bases and at J to 3 bases, leaving 15 bases not matched to a gene. CDR3: CASSPSLAGEDWVYEQYF. The CDR3 DNA reads TGTGCCAGCAGCCCATCACTAGCGGGAGAAGATTGGGTCTACGAGCAGTACTTC.

V is TRBV5-1 and J is TRBJ1-4; the match to TRBD1 covers 9 bases. This CDR3 contains 14 residues. Germline-derived CDR1 and CDR2 are SGHRS and YFSETQ. Trimming removed 4 bases from V and 5 bases from J; junction bases left unmatched: 3. The CDR3 bases are TGCGCCAGCAGCCCACAGGGGGCGAATGAAAAACTGTTTTTT. Residues: CASSPQGANEKLFF.

This clonotype was counted between two and nine times. The chain carries TRBV5-5 and TRBJ1-3; the match to TRBD1 covers 7 bases. The J segment lost 2 bases and the V segment lost 2 bases, leaving 7 bases of the junction unmatched. CDR1 and CDR2 from the germline V gene are SGHKS and YYEKEE (reference sequence). The CDR3 runs 16 residues. In DNA form, the CDR3 reads TGTGCCAGCAGCTTTAACCCAGACAGGGCTGGAAACACCATATATTTT. Protein product: CASSFNPDRAGNTIYF.

The CDR3 loop is CSVRLGRHEKLFF. DNA for the CDR3: TGCAGCGTACGGTTGGGGCGGCACGAAAAACTGTTTTTT. This chain connects TRBV29-1 to TRBJ1-4; D is possibly TRBD1 (5 bases). This CDR3 region has 13 residues. CDR1 and CDR2 from the germline V gene are SQVTM and ANQGSEA. The V gene lost 6 bases and the J gene lost 8 bases, with 16 bases spanning the gap.

This clonotype was detected only a few times. The chain carries TRBV4-2 and TRBJ1-4; 7 positions agree with TRBD1. Germline V gene sequence: CDR1 LGHNA, CDR2 YNFKEQ. The CDR3 contains 16 residues. V shed 1 base, J shed 4 bases, and the junction held 6 bases outside the gene matches. For the CDR3, the DNA is TGTGCCAGCAGCCAAGCCGCGGGACAGATTAATGAAAAACTGTTTTTT. This translates into CASSQAAGQINEKLFF.

The rearrangement joins TRBV6-5 to TRBJ1-2; D not resolved. V was shortened by 7 bases and J by 4 bases, with 10 bases between the two germline ends. This CDR3 spans 12 amino acids. Germline V gene data show CDR1 as MNHEY and CDR2 as SVGAGI. CDR3 in amino acids: CASTGPGYGYTF. The CDR3 DNA follows: TGTGCCAGCACAGGCCCCGGCTATGGCTACACCTTC.

V gene TRBV9 combines with J gene TRBJ2-1; 9 bases agree with TRBD2. The J segment lost 4 bases and the V segment lost 2 bases, leaving 4 bases of the junction unmatched. The CDR3 spans 15 residues. Germline V lookup: CDR1 SGDLS, CDR2 YYNGEE. The CDR3 DNA reads TGTGCCAGCAGCGTGAGCGGGGGGATATACAATGAGCAGTTCTTC. Its translation is CASSVSGGIYNEQFF.

The chain uses TRBV12-3 or TRBV12-4 and TRBJ2-1; D might be TRBD1 (5 bases). CDR3 length: 17 residues. V lost 7 bases, J lost 4 bases, and 23 bases lay in between. CDR3 sequence: CASTWGRASTPYNEQFF. CDR3 DNA sequence: TGTGCCAGCACCTGGGGCAGGGCATCTACACCTTACAATGAGCAGTTCTTC.

This rearrangement joins TRBV18 to TRBJ2-2; D call uncertain. From germline, CDR1 is KGHSH and CDR2 LQKENI. V dropped 2 bases and J dropped 3 bases, with 7 bases sitting between them. The CDR3 runs 14 residues. The CDR3 sequence is CASSPGVDTGELFF. DNA for the CDR3: TGTGCCAGCTCACCAGGGGTGGACACCGGGGAGCTGTTTTTT.

This clonotype came up many times. V and J are TRBV29-1 and TRBJ2-5; the match to TRBD2 covers 14 bases. V dropped 5 bases and J dropped 4; count of bases not matched to a gene: 12. The CDR3 is made up of 17 amino acids. Germline V gene lookup returns CDR1 SQVTM and CDR2 ANQGSEA. This CDR3 is CSVQRGLAGELGETQYF. The DNA of the CDR3 is TGCAGCGTTCAGCGGGGACTAGCGGGAGAGCTCGGAGAGACCCAGTACTTC.

The chain recombines TRBV7-6 with TRBJ2-3; D is unclear. Trimming cost V 3 bases and J 12 bases, with 16 bases left between them. CDR1 SGHVS and CDR2 FNYEAQ come from the germline V gene. CDR3 length: 13 amino acids. The CDR3 DNA sequence: TGTGCCAGCAGCTTGGGTAGGCAGGCGAGACAGTATTTT. Its protein product is CASSLGRQARQYF. Full variable domain (rest looked up from reference TRBV7-6 and TRBJ2-3): GAGVSQSPRYKVTKRGQDVALRCDPISGHVSLYWYRQALGQGPEFLTYFNYEAQQDKSGLPNDRFSAERPEGSISTLTIQRTEQRDSAMYRCASSLGRQARQYFGPGTRLTVL.

This clonotype was seen at least ten times. CDR3 in amino acids: CSVGSGANTEAFF. The CDR3, as DNA: TGCAGCGTTGGGAGCGGGGCGAACACTGAAGCTTTCTTT. The chain joins TRBV29-1 to TRBJ1-1; possible D gene TRBD1, 5 bases. V shed 4 bases and J shed 1 base, with 10 bases lying between them. The CDR3 totals 13 residues. Germline assignment: CDR1 SQVTM and CDR2 ANQGSEA.

This clonotype has more than one count but fewer than ten. V gene TRBV9 combines with J gene TRBJ2-7; tentatively, D is TRBD1 (6 bases). Trimming shortened V by 3 bases and J by 3 bases, and 10 bases separated the two germline ends. Germline CDR1 and CDR2: SGDLS and YYNGEE. The CDR3 contains 13 residues. The CDR3 DNA reads as TGTGCCAGCAGCGGCCGGACAGTCTACGAGCAGTACTTC. Its protein is CASSGRTVYEQYF.

The chain links TRBV27 to TRBJ2-5, with D possibly being TRBD1 (5 bases). The CDR3 runs to 14 residues. V lost 5 bases and J lost 4, with 14 bases in between. Looked up from germline, CDR1 is MNHEY and CDR2 is SMNVEV (reference sequence). The CDR3 spells CASSLRATRETQYF. In nucleotides, the CDR3 is TGTGCCAGCAGTCTCAGGGCAACCAGAGAGACCCAGTACTTC.

This clonotype has just a few counts. The chain joins TRBV6-5 to TRBJ1-4; D might be TRBD1 (5 bases). The CDR3 extends over 16 amino acids. The V gene lost 4 bases and the J gene lost 4 bases, with 16 bases spanning the gap. CDR1 MNHEY and CDR2 SVGAGI come from the germline V gene. The CDR3 is CASSFRQRGYNEKLFF. CDR3 nucleotide sequence: TGTGCCAGCAGTTTTCGACAGCGAGGCTATAATGAAAAACTGTTTTTT.

The chain uses TRBV7-8 and TRBJ2-1, with TRBD2 identical over 7 bases. The CDR3 loop spans 17 amino acids. The germline gives CDR1 SGHVS, CDR2 FQNEAQ. V shed 2 bases and J 12 bases; nucleotides not matched to a gene: 19. CDR3 coding DNA: TGTGCCAGCAGCTTATCCCATTCGTGGAAACAACTAGCGAGGCAGTTCTTC. Translated: CASSLSHSWKQLARQFF.

This clonotype has more than one count but fewer than ten. The CDR3 here is CSASPGTGDYTF. The CDR3 nucleotides read TGCAGTGCTAGTCCCGGGACAGGGGACTACACCTTC. The chain couples TRBV20-1 to TRBJ1-2; TRBD1 matches at 10 bases. Germline CDR1 is DFQATT and CDR2 is SNEGSKA (reference sequence). V shed 3 bases and J 10 bases; nucleotides not matched to a gene: 5. The CDR3 loop spans 12 amino acids.

The chain is built from TRBV12-3 or TRBV12-4 and TRBJ2-3; 9 bases line up with TRBD1. This CDR3 has 17 amino acids. V lost 5 bases to trimming and J lost 4 bases; unmatched junction nucleotides: 13. The CDR3 coding sequence is TGTGCCAGCAGTCCGCCCTACAGGGGGCGTTGGGCAGATACGCAGTATTTT. Amino acid sequence: CASSPPYRGRWADTQYF.

This clonotype has more than one count but fewer than ten. The V call is TRBV7-8, the J call TRBJ2-6; no clear D. This CDR3 has 16 amino acids. Germline CDR1 SGHVS, CDR2 FQNEAQ. The ends were cut back, 3 bases at V and 0 bases at J, with 9 bases in the middle. CDR3 sequence reads: CASSFRRNSGANVLTF. In DNA form, the CDR3 reads TGTGCCAGCAGCTTTAGACGGAACTCTGGGGCCAACGTCCTGACTTTC.

This clonotype was detected a few times. The rearrangement joins TRBV10-2 to TRBJ2-3, with 7 nucleotides matching TRBD2. The V gene end was trimmed by 11 bases and the J gene end by 0 bases; junction bases not matched to a gene: 11. CDR1 and CDR2 (germline): WSHSY, SAAADI. The CDR3 sequence is 15 residues long. CDR3 in DNA: TGCGCCGGCACCCCGTTTAGCGGGAGCACAGATACGCAGTATTTT. Its translation: CAGTPFSGSTDTQYF.

The table lists this clonotype with a few counts. The chain uses TRBV6-5 and TRBJ2-3, with D perhaps TRBD2 (5 bases). The CDR3 length is 12 residues. Looked up from germline, CDR1 is MNHEY and CDR2 is SVGAGI. Deletions cut 8 bases from V and 8 bases from J, with 14 bases between. DNA for the CDR3: TGTGCCAGCCTTGGGAGCGAGGGTACGCAGTATTTT. Amino acid sequence: CASLGSEGTQYF.